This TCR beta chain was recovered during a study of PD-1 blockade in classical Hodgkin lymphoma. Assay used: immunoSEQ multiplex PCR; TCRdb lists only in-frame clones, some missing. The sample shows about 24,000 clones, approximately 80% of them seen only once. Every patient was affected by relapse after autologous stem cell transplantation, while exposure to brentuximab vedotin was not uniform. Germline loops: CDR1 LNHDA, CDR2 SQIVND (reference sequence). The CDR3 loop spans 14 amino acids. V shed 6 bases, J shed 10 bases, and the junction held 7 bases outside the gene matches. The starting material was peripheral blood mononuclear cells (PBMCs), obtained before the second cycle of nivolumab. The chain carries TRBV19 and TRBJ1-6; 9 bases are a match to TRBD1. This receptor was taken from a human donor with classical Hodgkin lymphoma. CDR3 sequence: CASREQGANSPLHF. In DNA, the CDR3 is TGTGCCAGTAGAGAACAGGGGGCTAACTCACCCCTCCACTTT.